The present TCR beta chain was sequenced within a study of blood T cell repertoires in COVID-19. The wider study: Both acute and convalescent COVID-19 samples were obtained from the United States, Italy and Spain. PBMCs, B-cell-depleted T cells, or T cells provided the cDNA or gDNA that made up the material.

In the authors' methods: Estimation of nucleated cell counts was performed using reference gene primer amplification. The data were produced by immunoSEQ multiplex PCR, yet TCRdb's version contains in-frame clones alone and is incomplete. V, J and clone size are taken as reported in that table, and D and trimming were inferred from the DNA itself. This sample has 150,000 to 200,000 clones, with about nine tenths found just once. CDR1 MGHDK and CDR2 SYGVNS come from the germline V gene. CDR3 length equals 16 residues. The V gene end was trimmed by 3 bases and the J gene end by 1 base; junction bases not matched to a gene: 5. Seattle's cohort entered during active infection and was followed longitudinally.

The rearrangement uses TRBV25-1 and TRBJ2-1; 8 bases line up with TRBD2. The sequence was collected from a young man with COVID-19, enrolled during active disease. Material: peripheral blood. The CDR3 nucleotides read TGTGCCAGCAGTGATCCCCAGCGGGAGTCCTACAATGAGCAGTTCTTC. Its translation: CASSDPQRESYNEQFF. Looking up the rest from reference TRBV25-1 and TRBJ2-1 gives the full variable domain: EADIYQTPRYLVIGTGKKITLECSQTMGHDKMYWYQQDPGMELHLIHYSYGVNSTEKGDLSSESTVSRIRTEHFPLTLESARPSHTSQYLCASSDPQRESYNEQFFGPGTRLTVL.